This T cell receptor (beta chain) was profiled in a study of blood T cell repertoires in COVID-19. CDR3 length equals 15 residues. Germline loops: CDR1 MDHEN, CDR2 SYDVKM. The V and J ends lost 8 bases and 2 bases, in that order; junction bases with no gene match: 8. This clone came up once. Sequenced by immunoSEQ multiplex PCR; TCRdb stores in-frame clones only, minus some. The table includes 200,000 to 250,000 clones, roughly 84% detected once. The source is a man aged 50-60 years with active or convalescent COVID-19. The chain recombines TRBV28 with TRBJ2-7; 11 positions agree with TRBD2. Sequenced sample: peripheral blood. The CDR3 DNA reads as TGTGCCAGCGGTAGCGGGAGGGAGGGGACCTACGAGCAGTACTTC. Protein product: CASGSGREGTYEQYF.